A selection of T cell receptor beta chains follows, all from one sample in a study of technical replicates of blood from a handful of donors. Measured with immunoSEQ multiplex PCR; TCRdb has only the in-frame clones, and not every one. This table holds roughly 72,000 clones, approximately 91% found once. The sequenced sample was T cells isolated from PBMCs. The receptors originated from a human donor in good health. Each CDR3 is given with its conserved first and last residue. D genes are given only for firm matches. Expanded clones get a size class; other rows say once, few or many, or leave the size out.

CDR3 protein | CDR3 DNA | D gene | V gene | clone size | J gene
CASSLTSGEYNEQFF | TGTGCCAGCAGCTTGACTAGCGGAGAATACAATGAGCAGTTCTTC | TRBD2 | TRBV7-9 | . | TRBJ2-1
CASSLERLAGQQFF | TGTGCCAGCAGCTTAGAGCGGTTGGCGGGACAGCAGTTCTTC | . | TRBV7-2 | . | TRBJ2-1
CAIRDRGWNEQFF | TGTGCCATCAGGGACAGGGGATGGAATGAGCAGTTCTTC | TRBD1 | TRBV10-3 | . | TRBJ2-1
CASSLDIYNEQFF | TGCGCCAGCAGCTTGGATATCTACAATGAGCAGTTCTTC | . | TRBV5-1 | . | TRBJ2-1
CASKAGTANTGELFF | TGTGCCAGCAAAGCCGGGACAGCGAACACCGGGGAGCTGTTTTTT | TRBD1 | TRBV6-6 | . | TRBJ2-2
CASSLQGVNEKLFF | TGTGCCAGCAGTTTACAGGGCGTTAATGAAAAACTGTTTTTT | . | TRBV28 | . | TRBJ1-4
CAWIPGGGGLFF | TGTGCCTGGATCCCCGGAGGGGGCGGTCTGTTCTTC | . | TRBV30 | . | TRBJ2-1
CASSSLAGVDNEQFF | TGCGCCAGCAGCTCCCTAGCGGGAGTAGACAATGAGCAGTTCTTC | TRBD2 | TRBV5-1 | . | TRBJ2-1
CASSIRTGQYNEKLFF | TGTGCCAGTAGTATACGGACAGGGCAATACAATGAAAAACTGTTTTTT | TRBD1 | TRBV19 | . | TRBJ1-4
CASIESGTVNNEQFF | TGTGCCAGCATTGAAAGTGGGACAGTTAACAATGAGCAGTTCTTC | TRBD1 | TRBV2 | . | TRBJ2-1
CASSQVLQGTYEQYF | TGTGCCAGCAGCCAAGTCCTACAGGGTACCTACGAGCAGTACTTC | . | TRBV11-2 | . | TRBJ2-7
CASSLTGTGVLKTQYF | TGTGCCAGCTCACTCACAGGGACAGGGGTCTTAAAGACCCAGTACTTC | TRBD1 | TRBV18 | . | TRBJ2-5
CASRVEQAASTEAFF | TGTGCCAGCAGAGTAGAACAGGCCGCGTCGACTGAAGCTTTCTTT | . | TRBV4-2 | few | TRBJ1-1
CASSLDGLAGSYEQYF | TGTGCCAGCAGCTTAGACGGACTAGCGGGCTCCTACGAGCAGTACTTC | TRBD2 | TRBV7-2 | . | TRBJ2-7
CASSYLTSGYYNEQFF | TGTGCCAGCAGCTACTTGACTAGCGGGTACTACAATGAGCAGTTCTTC | TRBD2 | TRBV7-3 | . | TRBJ2-1
CASSLAYYRETQYF | TGTGCCAGCAGCTTAGCGTATTACCGGGAGACCCAGTACTTC | . | TRBV7-2 | . | TRBJ2-5
CASSAGLEDVRNTEAFF | TGTGCCAGCAGCGCAGGGCTAGAGGACGTAAGAAACACTGAAGCTTTCTTT | . | TRBV9 | . | TRBJ1-1
CASSADRTEQYF | TGTGCCAGCAGCGCCGACAGAACCGAGCAGTACTTC | . | TRBV7-9 | . | TRBJ2-7
CASTPTSGNYNEQFF | TGCGCCAGCACTCCAACTAGCGGAAACTACAATGAGCAGTTCTTC | TRBD2 | TRBV10-2 | . | TRBJ2-1
CASSSSQGGSYEQYF | TGTGCCAGCAGCTCGTCACAGGGAGGGTCCTACGAGCAGTACTTC | . | TRBV7-2 | . | TRBJ2-7
CASSQAGGPGNTIYF | TGCGCCAGCAGCCAAGCAGGGGGCCCTGGAAACACCATATATTTT | TRBD1 | TRBV4-3 | . | TRBJ1-3
CASSSGTVNQPQHF | TGTGCCAGCAGCTCCGGAACAGTAAATCAGCCCCAGCATTTT | . | TRBV5-8 | . | TRBJ1-5
CASSPSGTYEQYF | TGTGCCAGTAGTCCTAGCGGAACCTACGAGCAGTACTTC | TRBD2 | TRBV19 | . | TRBJ2-7
CASSQVQQGGTVETQYF | TGCGCCAGCAGCCAAGTCCAACAGGGGGGAACAGTAGAGACCCAGTACTTC | TRBD1 | TRBV4-1 | . | TRBJ2-5
CASSSGGTSTDTQYF | TGCGCCAGCAGCTCGGGGGGAACTAGCACAGATACGCAGTATTTT | TRBD2 | TRBV5-1 | . | TRBJ2-3
CASSVPGDGYGYTF | TGTGCCAGTAGTGTCCCAGGGGACGGCTATGGCTACACCTTC | . | TRBV19 | . | TRBJ1-2
CASSLEGAYGYTF | TGTGCCAGCAGCTTAGAAGGAGCCTATGGCTACACCTTC | . | TRBV7-6 | . | TRBJ1-2
CSARDSPGQYF | TGCAGTGCTAGAGATTCCCCGGGGCAGTACTTC | . | TRBV20-1 | . | TRBJ2-7
CASSLSRSQPQHF | TGTGCCAGCAGTTTATCCCGGAGTCAGCCCCAGCATTTT | . | TRBV27 | . | TRBJ1-5